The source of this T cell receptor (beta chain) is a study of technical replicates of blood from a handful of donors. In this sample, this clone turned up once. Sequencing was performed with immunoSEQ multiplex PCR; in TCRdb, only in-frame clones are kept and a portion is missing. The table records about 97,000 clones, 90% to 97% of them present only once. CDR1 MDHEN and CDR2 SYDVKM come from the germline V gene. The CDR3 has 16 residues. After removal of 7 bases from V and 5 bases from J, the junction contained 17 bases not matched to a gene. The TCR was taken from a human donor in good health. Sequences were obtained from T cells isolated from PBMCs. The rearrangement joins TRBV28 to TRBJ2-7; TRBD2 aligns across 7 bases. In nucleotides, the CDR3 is TGTGCCAGCACCCCGCATCCGGGGGGAGGGCCCGACGAGCAGTACTTC. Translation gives CASTPHPGGGPDEQYF.